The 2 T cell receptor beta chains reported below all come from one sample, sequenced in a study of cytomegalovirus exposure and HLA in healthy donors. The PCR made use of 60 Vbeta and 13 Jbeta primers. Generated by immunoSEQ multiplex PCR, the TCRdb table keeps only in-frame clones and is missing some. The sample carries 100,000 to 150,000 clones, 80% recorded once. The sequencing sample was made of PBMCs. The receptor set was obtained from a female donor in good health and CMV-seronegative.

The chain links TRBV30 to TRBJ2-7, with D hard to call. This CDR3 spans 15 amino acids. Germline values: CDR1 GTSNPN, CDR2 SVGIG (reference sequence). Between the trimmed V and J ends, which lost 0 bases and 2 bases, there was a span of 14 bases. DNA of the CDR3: TGTGCCTGGAGTGTAACCCCGGTAAACCCCTACGAGCAGTACTTC. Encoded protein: CAWSVTPVNPYEQYF. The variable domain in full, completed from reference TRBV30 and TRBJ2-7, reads SQTIHQWPATLVQPVGSPLSLECTVEGTSNPNLYWYRQAAGRGLQLLFYSVGIGQISSEVPQNLSASRPQDRQFILSSKKLLLSDSGFYLCAWSVTPVNPYEQYFGPGTRLTVT.

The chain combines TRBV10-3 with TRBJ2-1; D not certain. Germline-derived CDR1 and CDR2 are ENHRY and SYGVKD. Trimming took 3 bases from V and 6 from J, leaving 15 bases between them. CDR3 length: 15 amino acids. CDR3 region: CAISDRSRTGNEQFF. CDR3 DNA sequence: TGTGCCATCAGTGATCGCTCGCGAACGGGCAATGAGCAGTTCTTC.